The rows below give T cell receptor beta chains drawn from one sample of a study of shared clonotypes between healthy human individuals. Data came from immunoSEQ multiplex PCR; TCRdb stores just in-frame clones and leaves some out. Here the sample spans around 1.9 million clones, 85% to 95% being singletons. The specimen sequenced was naive CD8+ T cells from PBMCs. The origin of the receptors is a man aged 18-30 years in good health. Some clones in this sample may be carry-over from other donors' samples. The CDR3 runs from the conserved cysteine through the conserved F or W. Each record gives: clone size, J gene, V gene, D gene, CDR3 protein, CDR3 DNA. A D gene is named only where the DNA matches it firmly. For some rows the clone size is stated as once, few or many, or as a class when expanded; others skip it.

>.|TRBJ1-1|TRBV28|.
CASSLLQRMNTEAFF
TGTGCCAGCAGTTTATTACAGAGAATGAACACTGAAGCTTTCTTT
>.|TRBJ2-7|TRBV4-1|TRBD1
CASRDTGDYEQYF
TGCGCCAGCAGGGATACAGGGGACTACGAGCAGTACTTC
>.|TRBJ2-5|TRBV4-2|.
CASSPERLQETQYF
TGTGCCAGCAGCCCAGAAAGGCTCCAAGAGACCCAGTACTTC
>.|TRBJ2-2|TRBV2|.
CASTWTGELFF
TGTGCCAGCACTTGGACCGGGGAGCTGTTTTTT
>.|TRBJ1-1|TRBV7-9|.
CASSTRQELNTEAFF
TGTGCCAGCAGCACCCGACAGGAGCTTAACACTGAAGCTTTCTTT
>.|TRBJ2-1|TRBV9|.
CASSPEGRANNEQFF
TGTGCCAGCAGCCCCGAGGGCCGGGCCAACAATGAGCAGTTCTTC
>.|TRBJ2-7|TRBV7-9|.
CASSRRSAYEQYF
TGTGCCAGCAGCCGCAGGTCCGCCTACGAGCAGTACTTC
>.|TRBJ2-1|TRBV27|TRBD2
CASTSRLAGPGSSYNEQFF
TGTGCCAGCACCTCCCGGCTAGCGGGACCAGGAAGCTCCTACAATGAGCAGTTCTTC
>.|TRBJ2-5|TRBV6-5|TRBD2
CASRLNQGGETQYF
TGTGCCAGCAGACTTAACCAGGGAGGGGAGACCCAGTACTTC
>.|TRBJ1-3|TRBV9|TRBD1
CASRGGQSGNTIYF
TGTGCCAGCAGGGGGGGACAGAGTGGAAACACCATATATTTT
>.|TRBJ2-1|TRBV2|TRBD1
CASSDLRDRGYNEQFF
TGTGCCAGCAGTGACCTCCGGGACAGGGGATACAATGAGCAGTTCTTC
>.|TRBJ2-5|TRBV7-7|.
CASSFLRGSGETQYF
TGTGCCAGCAGCTTTCTCCGGGGGTCGGGAGAGACCCAGTACTTC
>.|TRBJ2-7|TRBV29-1|TRBD1
CSVTSGTGRTHEQYF
TGCAGCGTAACTTCCGGGACAGGGCGGACCCACGAGCAGTACTTC
>.|TRBJ2-5|TRBV29-1|.
CSVAPLGPGQETQYF
TGCAGCGTTGCCCCGTTGGGACCGGGTCAGGAGACCCAGTACTTC
>.|TRBJ2-3|TRBV11-2|TRBD2
CASSPGRTDTQYF
TGTGCCAGCAGCCCCGGGAGGACAGATACGCAGTATTTT
>.|TRBJ2-3|TRBV5-1|.
CASSLLPGNTQYF
TGCGCCAGCAGCCTACTGCCGGGAAATACGCAGTATTTT
>once|TRBJ1-2|TRBV2|TRBD1
CASLPGTGTSGGYTF
TGTGCCAGCTTACCCGGGACAGGGACTTCTGGTGGCTACACCTTC
>.|TRBJ2-1|TRBV7-6|.
CASSLKRSLGGTSYNEQFF
TGTGCCAGCAGCTTAAAACGGTCGTTGGGGGGGACATCCTACAATGAGCAGTTCTTC
>.|TRBJ1-5|TRBV28|.
CASSSLGGQPQHF
TGTGCCAGCAGTTCGCTAGGGGGTCAGCCCCAGCATTTT
>.|TRBJ2-2|TRBV25-1|.
CASSEIPSMGSTGELFF
TGTGCCAGCAGTGAAATCCCCTCGATGGGAAGCACCGGGGAGCTGTTTTTT
>.|TRBJ2-7|TRBV11-2|TRBD2
CASSLVSGTSGTYEQYF
TGTGCCAGCAGCTTAGTTTCCGGGACTAGCGGCACCTACGAGCAGTACTTC
>.|TRBJ2-7|TRBV28|.
CASRHTPSTGYYEQYF
TGTGCCAGCAGACACACCCCCTCCACAGGGTACTACGAGCAGTACTTC
>.|TRBJ2-4|TRBV19|.
CASLSRGPNKNIQYF
TGTGCCAGCCTGTCCCGGGGACCGAACAAAAACATTCAGTACTTC
>.|TRBJ2-5|TRBV29-1|.
CSVEGGQETQYF
TGCAGCGTTGAAGGGGGACAAGAGACCCAGTACTTC
>.|TRBJ1-1|TRBV27|.
CASSLTHRTQNTEAFF
TGTGCCAGCAGTTTAACCCACAGAACTCAGAACACTGAAGCTTTCTTT
>.|TRBJ1-1|TRBV19|TRBD1
CASSETRGPRAFF
TGTGCCAGTAGCGAAACCAGGGGGCCCCGAGCTTTCTTT
>.|TRBJ2-7|TRBV7-9|.
CASSEGERDEQYF
TGTGCCAGCAGCGAAGGGGAGAGGGACGAGCAGTACTTC
>.|TRBJ2-4|TRBV19|.
CASSIGPGIVVNIQYF
TGTGCCAGTAGTATCGGGCCAGGGATAGTTGTTAACATTCAGTACTTC
>.|TRBJ2-3|TRBV13|.
CASSSSGETDTQYF
TGTGCCAGCAGCTCATCAGGGGAGACAGATACGCAGTATTTT
>.|TRBJ1-2|TRBV2|.
CASRGGIYGYTF
TGTGCCAGCCGAGGGGGGATCTATGGCTACACCTTC
>.|TRBJ2-7|TRBV28|TRBD2
CASSLPRESSYEQYF
TGTGCCAGCAGCCTACCGCGGGAGAGCTCCTACGAGCAGTACTTC
>.|TRBJ2-3|TRBV13|.
CASSLGRGRTDTQYF
TGTGCCAGCAGCTTAGGTCGGGGGCGCACAGATACGCAGTATTTT
>.|TRBJ2-2|TRBV6-1|.
CASSEGRGDITKWHTGELFF
TGTGCCAGCAGTGAGGGGCGAGGGGACATAACCAAGTGGCACACCGGGGAGCTGTTTTTT
>.|TRBJ1-5|TRBV14|TRBD1
CASSPGGRDQPQHF
TGTGCCAGCAGCCCAGGGGGACGGGATCAGCCCCAGCATTTT
>.|TRBJ1-4|TRBV28|TRBD1
CASRPQGDSLEKLFF
TGTGCCAGCAGGCCTCAAGGGGACAGTCTCGAAAAACTGTTTTTT
>.|TRBJ2-3|TRBV2|.
CASTSAGTEDTQYF
TGTGCCAGCACCTCAGCGGGCACCGAAGATACGCAGTATTTT
>.|TRBJ1-1|TRBV6-5|.
CASSPRQLNTEAFF
TGTGCCAGCAGTCCGAGACAGCTCAACACTGAAGCTTTCTTT
>.|TRBJ2-2|TRBV6-6|TRBD2
CASTSGGAGELFF
TGTGCCAGCACTAGCGGGGGGGCCGGGGAGCTGTTTTTT
>once|TRBJ2-7|TRBV7-9|.
CASSLAPSAEQYF
TGTGCCAGCAGCTTAGCGCCCTCGGCCGAGCAGTACTTC
>.|TRBJ1-1|TRBV19|.
CASSIFGGTEAFF
TGTGCCAGTAGTATATTCGGCGGCACTGAAGCTTTCTTT
>.|TRBJ2-7|TRBV11-2|.
CASSLHGSLEEQYF
TGTGCCAGCAGCTTACACGGGAGCCTTGAAGAGCAGTACTTC
>.|TRBJ1-5|TRBV6-4|.
CASSDSRGEHHQHF
TGTGCCAGCAGTGACTCCCGGGGGGAGCACCACCAGCATTTT
>.|TRBJ1-2|TRBV9|.
CASAGEYGYTF
TGTGCCAGCGCAGGAGAGTATGGCTACACCTTC
>.|TRBJ2-6|TRBV29-1|.
CSALGSSGANVLTF
TGCAGCGCCTTAGGTAGCTCTGGGGCCAACGTCCTGACTTTC
>.|TRBJ1-1|TRBV27|.
CASSYLGREVEAFF
TGTGCCAGCAGTTACCTTGGGAGGGAGGTTGAAGCTTTCTTT
>.|TRBJ2-7|TRBV14|.
CASSQAWEPYEQYF
TGTGCCAGCAGCCAAGCTTGGGAACCCTACGAGCAGTACTTC
>.|TRBJ1-2|TRBV10-3|.
CAISETALHSYGYTF
TGTGCCATCAGTGAGACGGCGCTACATAGCTATGGCTACACCTTC
>.|TRBJ2-1|TRBV10-2|.
CASSSIGGSYNEQFF
TGCGCCAGCAGTAGCATCGGCGGTTCCTACAATGAGCAGTTCTTC